This TCR beta chain is drawn from a study of shared clonotypes between healthy human individuals. Profiled with immunoSEQ multiplex PCR; TCRdb holds only in-frame clones, not every one. The sample lists around 990,000 clones; approximately 80% were seen once. There are a few counts of this clone. Germline CDR1 reads MNHNS; CDR2 reads SASEGT. CDR3 length: 13 residues. Trimming cost V 8 bases and J 8 bases, with 15 bases left between them. The clonotype comes from a man aged 18 to 29 in good health. Some clones in this sample may be carry-over from other donors' samples. The material sequenced was memory CD4+ T cells from PBMCs. Indicated subset: CD45RA-negative fraction. The rearrangement links TRBV6-1 to TRBJ1-4; D is unresolved. DNA for the CDR3: TGTGCCAGCTCTCCTTATAATCGGGAAAAACTGTTTTTT. Amino acid sequence: CASSPYNREKLFF.